The 14 T cell receptor beta chains reported below all come from one sample, sequenced in a study of T-cell memory formation after mild COVID-19. TCRdb re-analysed the 5' RACE reads in MiXCR, keeping a single row per CDR3 protein. The sample shows 300,000 to 350,000 distinct CDR3 sequences, around 19% of them seen only once. The sequenced sample consisted of PBMCs or a T cell subset sorted from them (not recorded which). These receptors all stem from a man younger than 35 who had mild COVID-19 (a few samples of this study predate the infection). Cell type and time point are not known.

The chain has TRBV10-3 and TRBJ2-1; D possibly corresponds to TRBD2 (6 bases). This CDR3 comprises 14 residues. Germline CDR1 reads ENHRY; CDR2 reads SYGVKD. Trimming shortened V by 6 bases and J by 8 bases, and 17 bases separated the two germline ends. The CDR3 nucleotides read TGTGCCATCAGCCGGGACTCAACAGTCCATGAGCAGTTCTTC. Its protein product is CAISRDSTVHEQFF.

Only a few counts were recorded for this clonotype. The rearrangement links TRBV4-2 to TRBJ2-3; TRBD2 matches at 7 bases. Germline CDR1 and CDR2: LGHNA and YNFKEQ. J gave up 3 bases and V 7 bases, and 10 bases lay outside the gene matches. CDR3 length equals 15 residues. The CDR3 loop reads CASTPLRGGTDTQYF. The CDR3 nucleotides are TGTGCCAGCACCCCCCTCCGGGGAGGGACAGATACGCAGTATTTT.

This clonotype has a handful of counts. The chain links TRBV3-1 to TRBJ2-7, with D possibly being TRBD1 (6 bases). The ends were cut back, 2 bases at V and 4 bases at J, with 15 bases in the middle. CDR3 length equals 15 residues. From germline, CDR1 is LGHDT and CDR2 YNNKEL (reference sequence). The CDR3 loop reads CASSQNTGPFYEQYF. DNA of the CDR3: TGTGCCAGCAGCCAAAATACAGGGCCGTTTTACGAGCAGTACTTC.

The chain combines TRBV12-3 or TRBV12-4 with TRBJ2-2; D may match TRBD1 or TRBD2 (6 bases each). This CDR3 comprises 14 residues. V gave up 2 bases and J gave up 6 bases, with 10 bases separating them. CDR3: CASSLMRGAGELFF. The CDR3 nucleotides are TGTGCCAGCAGTTTAATGAGGGGGGCCGGGGAGCTGTTTTTT.

The J gene is TRBJ2-3, the V gene TRBV10-3, with D maybe TRBD2 (6 bases). In germline, CDR1 is ENHRY, CDR2 SYGVKD. The germline V and J ends were trimmed by 4 bases and 0 bases, with 17 bases remaining between them. This CDR3 has 17 residues. This CDR3 is CAISGSGPELSTDTQYF. As DNA, the CDR3 is TGTGCCATCAGTGGGAGCGGGCCCGAACTTAGCACAGATACGCAGTATTTT.

The chain uses TRBV5-1 and TRBJ2-1; TRBD1 might be the D (6 bases). Trimming removed 0 bases from V and 15 bases from J, with 19 bases in between. The CDR3 is 14 amino acids. Germline V gives CDR1 SGHRS, CDR2 YFSETQ. CDR3 sequence (DNA): TGCGCCAGCAGCTTGGCGGAACAAGGGACAATCCGGTTCTTC. Protein product: CASSLAEQGTIRFF.

V gene TRBV6-6 combines with J gene TRBJ2-5, with D perhaps assigned TRBD1 or TRBD2 (6 bases each). Deletions cut 6 bases from V and 0 bases from J, with 14 bases between. The CDR3 totals 15 residues. Looked up from germline, CDR1 is MNHNY and CDR2 is SVGAGI (reference sequence). The CDR3 reads CASRVLGGNQETQYF. The CDR3 DNA reads TGTGCCAGCAGGGTCTTAGGGGGGAACCAAGAGACCCAGTACTTC.

Ten or more counts support this clonotype. The chain uses TRBV20-1 and TRBJ2-7; D is unresolved. Trimming pared 3 bases from V and 6 bases from J, leaving 18 bases between. This CDR3 region has 14 residues. Germline assignment: CDR1 DFQATT and CDR2 SNEGSKA (reference sequence). CDR3 sequence reads: CSARVPGVAREQYF. The CDR3 DNA reads as TGCAGTGCTAGGGTTCCCGGTGTGGCCCGCGAGCAGTACTTC.

This clonotype was seen a few times. V and J are TRBV7-9 and TRBJ1-1, with a weak D call TRBD1 (6 bases). V dropped 4 bases and J dropped 4 bases, with 10 bases sitting between them. Looked up from germline, CDR1 is SEHNR and CDR2 is FQNEAQ (reference sequence). The CDR3 is 13 amino acids. The CDR3 region has the DNA TGTGCCAGCAGCTCCGAGGGGGGCACTGAAGCTTTCTTT. Translating it yields CASSSEGGTEAFF.

This sequence joins TRBV10-3 and TRBJ1-1; D uncertain. The V end was cut by 2 bases, the J end by 1 base, with 2 bases between. The CDR3 extends over 12 amino acids. Germline CDR1 ENHRY, CDR2 SYGVKD. CDR3 nucleotide sequence: TGTGCCATCAGTGAGGCGAACACTGAAGCTTTCTTT. Translating gives CAISEANTEAFF.

This clonotype was counted only a few times. The chain uses TRBV16 and TRBJ1-5; D is perhaps TRBD1 (5 bases). V was clipped by 3 bases and J by 4 bases, with 13 bases between them. The CDR3 has 15 residues. Germline CDR1 and CDR2: KGHSY and FQNENV. This CDR3 reads CASSHGDRGNQPQHF. The CDR3 coding sequence is TGTGCCAGCAGCCACGGGGACCGGGGGAATCAGCCCCAGCATTTT.

The genes are TRBV4-1 and TRBJ2-6; D is uncertain. The V gene lost 4 bases and the J gene lost 0 bases, with 16 bases spanning the gap. Germline V gene sequence: CDR1 MGHRA, CDR2 YSYEKL. This CDR3 is 18 amino acids long. The CDR3, as DNA: TGCGCCAGCAGCCCGACCGTTCGTGGGATCTCTGGGGCCAACGTCCTGACTTTC. The encoded protein is CASSPTVRGISGANVLTF.

This clonotype has just a few counts. This chain joins TRBV15 and TRBJ2-5; no definite D call. Per germline, CDR1 LNHNV and CDR2 YYDKDF (reference sequence). The length of the CDR3 is 12 residues. Trimming shortened V by 8 bases and J by 1 base, and 8 bases separated the two germline ends. The CDR3 coding sequence is TGTGCCACCGGGTTGCTCCAAGAGACCCAGTACTTC. Encoded protein: CATGLLQETQYF. Full variable domain (outside the CDR3, taken from reference TRBV15 and TRBJ2-5): DAMVIQNPRYQVTQFGKPVTLSCSQTLNHNVMYWYQQKSSQAPKLLFHYYDKDFNNEADTPDNFQSRRPNTSFCFLDIRSPGLGDTAMYLCATGLLQETQYFGPGTRLLVL.

This clonotype has more than one count but fewer than ten. The chain has TRBV5-1 and TRBJ2-2; TRBD1 aligns across 7 bases. The CDR3 runs 14 residues. Germline V gives CDR1 SGHRS, CDR2 YFSETQ. V was pared by 4 bases and J by 4 bases, with 4 bases of the junction left unmatched. The CDR3 here is CASSTGTVTGELFF. The CDR3 DNA reads TGCGCCAGCAGCACCGGGACAGTCACCGGGGAGCTGTTTTTT. The full variable domain, rest sourced from reference TRBV5-1 and TRBJ2-2, is KAGVTQTPRYLIKTRGQQVTLSCSPISGHRSVSWYQQTPGQGLQFLFEYFSETQRNKGNFPGRFSGRQFSNSRSEMNVSTLELGDSALYLCASSTGTVTGELFFGEGSRLTVL.